The 16 T cell receptor beta chains reported below all come from one sample, sequenced in a study of CD4 and CD8 cells across lung adenocarcinoma regions. Using its own MiXCR run on the PCR reads, TCRdb lists one record per CDR3 protein. This table holds approximately 25,000 distinct CDR3 sequences, 53% found once. The specimen was CD8+ T cells from the center of a lung tumor. These TCRs come from a male donor with lung adenocarcinoma. The CD4 and CD8 labels of this study may be unreliable.

This clonotype was recorded at least ten times. The chain uses TRBV12-3 or TRBV12-4 and TRBJ2-3; 8 bases are shared with TRBD1. The CDR3 spans 14 residues. V was pared by 5 bases and J by 5 bases, with 6 bases of the junction left unmatched. The CDR3 loop reads CASSTRTGQDTQYF. In DNA, the CDR3 is TGTGCCAGCAGTACCAGGACAGGGCAAGATACGCAGTATTTT.

The table lists this clonotype with many counts. The chain has TRBV10-2 and TRBJ1-1; D not resolved. V was cut by 2 bases and J by 8 bases, with 9 bases left in between. CDR1 is WSHSY, CDR2 SAAADI, per germline. CDR3 size: 12 residues. CDR3 amino acids: CASSEEGVEAFF. The CDR3 DNA follows: TGCGCCAGCAGTGAGGAGGGCGTGGAAGCTTTCTTT.

This clonotype appeared a few times. The V call is TRBV4-1, the J call TRBJ2-7; TRBD1 is a possible D gene (6 bases). From germline, CDR1 is MGHRA and CDR2 YSYEKL. The CDR3 length is 16 residues. Deletions cut 3 bases from V and 3 bases from J, with 18 bases between. CDR3 sequence: CASSHGTRAGDYEQYF. Written as DNA, the CDR3 is TGCGCCAGCAGCCATGGGACACGGGCAGGAGACTACGAGCAGTACTTC.

This clonotype was counted once. The V gene is TRBV6-1, the J gene TRBJ2-4; TRBD1 or TRBD2 may be the D gene (6 bases each). The CDR3 sequence is 14 residues long. Germline V CDR1 and CDR2: MNHNS, SASEGT. The CDR3 protein is CGGSGLGGKNMQYF. The CDR3 region has the DNA TGTGGCGGCTCGGGGCTGGGGGGCAAAAATATGCAGTACTTC.

A remark on this clonotype: A read error may produce the germline difference seen at one junction end. The chain joins TRBV6-1 to TRBJ2-3, with D possibly called TRBD1 or TRBD2 (5 bases each). The CDR3 is 15 residues long. Germline assignment: CDR1 MNHNS and CDR2 SASEGT. The CDR3 reads CASVKEVWATDTQYF. In DNA, the CDR3 is TGTGCCAGCGTCAAGGAGGTGTGGGCGACAGACACGCAGTACTTT.

This clonotype appeared a few times. J is TRBJ2-4 and V is TRBV30; TRBD2 aligns across 9 bases. Germline V gene lookup returns CDR1 GTSNPN and CDR2 SVGIG (reference sequence). V shed 2 bases and J 7 bases; nucleotides not matched to a gene: 12. The CDR3 covers 16 residues. The CDR3 sequence: CAWSPRAGSGGNIQYF. Written as DNA, the CDR3 is TGTGCCTGGAGTCCAAGGGCAGGGAGCGGGGGGAACATTCAGTACTTC.

This clonotype was detected ten times or more. J is TRBJ2-1 and V is TRBV27, with TRBD2 identical over 8 bases. Gene TRBJ2-5 matches the end of the DNA better, so the J call may be wrong. Germline CDR1 MNHEY, CDR2 SMNVEV (reference sequence). CDR3 length: 16 amino acids. The CDR3 nucleotides read TGTGCCAGCAGTGGGACTAGGGGGAGGGGGGGAGAGACCCAGTACTTC. This gives the protein CASSGTRGRGGETQYF.

This clonotype was counted at least ten times. The chain is built from TRBV14 and TRBJ1-1, with D tentatively TRBD1 (5 bases). This CDR3 region has 14 residues. Trimming removed 2 bases at V and 4 bases at J, with 11 bases between. CDR1 is SGHDN, CDR2 FVKESK, per germline. CDR3 DNA: TGTGCCAGCAGCCAAACCCAGGGTGCCACTGAAGCTTTCTTT. This sequence encodes CASSQTQGATEAFF.

As for this clonotype: The junction and the germline gene differ at one end; a read error may be behind it. The rearrangement joins TRBV10-3 to TRBJ2-5; D not certain. The CDR3 is made up of 11 amino acids. CDR1 is ENHRY, CDR2 SYGVKD, per germline. The CDR3 spells CATPDQETQYF. CDR3 DNA: TGTGCGACCCCTGACCAAGAGACGCAGTACTTC.

By share, this clonotype counts as medium-sized. The rearrangement links TRBV6-1 to TRBJ2-3; 7 nucleotides align to TRBD2. CDR1 is MNHNS and CDR2 is SASEGT in the germline V gene. The CDR3 is made up of 15 amino acids. V shed 4 bases, J shed 4 bases, and the junction held 8 bases outside the gene matches. The CDR3 here is CASSALAPKSDTQYF. The CDR3 DNA reads as TGTGCCAGCAGTGCACTAGCGCCAAAATCAGATACGCAGTATTTT.

The table lists this clonotype with a few counts. The rearrangement joins TRBV5-1 to TRBJ2-3, with D possibly TRBD2 on 5 matching bases. The CDR3 length is 14 residues. Deletions cut 1 base from V and 5 bases from J, with 11 bases between. From germline, CDR1 is SGHRS and CDR2 YFSETQ. The CDR3 nucleotides read TGCGCCAGCAGCTTGCTGGCTAGCCAAGATACGCAGTATTTT. Its translation: CASSLLASQDTQYF.

On this clonotype itself: One junction end does not reproduce the germline sequence, and a read error may be involved. The genes are TRBV27 and TRBJ2-4; weak D call: TRBD2 (6 bases). The end of the DNA aligns better with TRBJ2-3, so the J call may be wrong. CDR1 is MNHEY and CDR2 is SMNVEV in the germline V gene (reference sequence). This CDR3 has 16 amino acids. The CDR3: CASSVLGRGAKNTQYF. CDR3 nucleotide sequence: TGTGCGAGCAGTGTCCTTGGGCGGGGAGCCAAAAATACTCAGTATTTT.

Concerning this clonotype: The germline gene is not matched at one end of the junction; a read error may be the cause. V and J are TRBV10-2 and TRBJ2-3, with 9 bases identical to TRBD2. Per the germline V gene, CDR1 is WSHSY and CDR2 is SAAADI. The CDR3 spans 17 residues. In nucleotides, the CDR3 is TGCGCCAGCAGTGCCCCTCCGGGACTAGCTGCCACAAACACGCAGTATTTC. Translated, it gives CASSAPPGLAATNTQYF.

As concerns this clonotype: The junction does not match germline at one end; this may be a read error. The chain carries TRBV10-2 and TRBJ2-3, with D possibly TRBD2 on 7 matching bases. This CDR3 is 16 amino acids long. Germline CDR1 and CDR2: WSHSY and SAAADI. CDR3 coding DNA: TGCGCCAGCGGTGAGCCCGGGGGGCTACCCAAAGATACGCAGTACTTT. It yields the protein CASGEPGGLPKDTQYF.

As for this clonotype: An end of the junction does not agree with germline; a read error may underlie this. The CDR3 sequence is CASREAGPGAKNTQYF. The DNA for the CDR3 is TGTGCCAGCCGTGAAGCGGGGCCGGGGGCCAAAAACACGCAGTATTTT. The gene calls are TRBV6-1 and TRBJ2-4, with a weak D call TRBD2 (7 bases). The end of the DNA fits TRBJ2-3 better, so the J call may be wrong. The germline gives CDR1 MNHNS, CDR2 SASEGT. The CDR3 has 16 amino acids.

To note about this clonotype: Sequence at one end of the junction differs from germline and may be a read error. V usage is TRBV6-1 and J usage is TRBJ2-5; D is possibly TRBD1 or TRBD2 (6 bases each). The V gene's germline CDR1 is MNHNS and CDR2 SASEGT. The CDR3 has 16 residues. CDR3 sequence: CASGEVGTRVGETQYF. The CDR3 DNA follows: TGTGCCAGCGGGGAGGTCGGGACACGTGTTGGGGAGACCCAGTACTTT.